The 5 T cell receptor beta chains reported below all come from one sample, sequenced in a study of T cell repertoires in cytomegalovirus infection. The antigens these receptors bind are not known. A single record per CDR3 protein comes from TCRdb applying MiXCR to the reads. This sample has about a million distinct CDR3 sequences; approximately 32% occur once, and the top ten carry around 15%. Sequencing used cultured CD8+ T cells from PBMCs, obtained from culture after CMV antigen stimulation. These receptors were taken from a human donor in good health (CMV status not recorded). Some clones in this sample may be carry-over from other donors' samples.

J is TRBJ2-5 and V is TRBV6-8; TRBD2 might be the D (6 bases). This CDR3 is 16 amino acids long. Trimming pared 2 bases from V and 3 bases from J, leaving 16 bases between. Per the germline V gene, CDR1 is MNHGY and CDR2 is SAAAGT. The chain's CDR3 is CASSYVVAEMKETQYF. The CDR3 nucleotides are TGTGCCAGCAGTTACGTAGTAGCGGAGATGAAAGAGACCCAGTACTTC.

The gene calls are TRBV11-2 and TRBJ2-3; D may match TRBD1 or TRBD2 (5 bases each). Germline-derived CDR1 and CDR2 are SGHAT and FQNNGV. The CDR3 loop spans 17 amino acids. V gave up 5 bases and J gave up 0 bases, with 18 bases separating them. The CDR3 nucleotides read TGTGCCAGCAGCCCGGGGACGGGTGGGCTTAGCACAGATACGCAGTATTTT. This translates into CASSPGTGGLSTDTQYF.

The CDR3 is CATSRARYNNEQFF. The CDR3, as DNA: TGTGCCACCAGCAGAGCCAGGTACAACAATGAGCAGTTCTTC. V gene TRBV15 combines with J gene TRBJ2-1, with D uncertain. This CDR3 contains 14 residues. V was shortened by 1 base and J by 5 bases, with 9 bases between the two germline ends. The germline CDR1 and CDR2 sequences are LNHNV and YYDKDF (reference sequence).

This clonotype was seen a handful of times. This rearrangement joins TRBV5-4 to TRBJ2-1; 12 positions match TRBD2. Losses at the gene ends were 1 base for V and 4 bases for J; bases not matched to a gene: 6. The CDR3 spans 17 residues. Germline V gene sequence: CDR1 SGHNT, CDR2 YYREEE (reference sequence). The CDR3 bases are TGTGCCAGCAGCTTGCCGACTAGCGGGGGATATTACAATGAGCAGTTCTTC. Translation gives CASSLPTSGGYYNEQFF.

The V gene is TRBV6-2 or TRBV6-3, the J gene TRBJ1-1; D unclear. CDR3 length equals 11 residues. The germline CDR1 and CDR2 sequences are MNHEY and SVGEGT. V was cut by 4 bases and J by 6 bases, with 6 bases left in between. Here the CDR3 DNA reads TGTGCCAGCAGTTGGAGGTCTGAAGCTTTCTTT. As protein: CASSWRSEAFF.